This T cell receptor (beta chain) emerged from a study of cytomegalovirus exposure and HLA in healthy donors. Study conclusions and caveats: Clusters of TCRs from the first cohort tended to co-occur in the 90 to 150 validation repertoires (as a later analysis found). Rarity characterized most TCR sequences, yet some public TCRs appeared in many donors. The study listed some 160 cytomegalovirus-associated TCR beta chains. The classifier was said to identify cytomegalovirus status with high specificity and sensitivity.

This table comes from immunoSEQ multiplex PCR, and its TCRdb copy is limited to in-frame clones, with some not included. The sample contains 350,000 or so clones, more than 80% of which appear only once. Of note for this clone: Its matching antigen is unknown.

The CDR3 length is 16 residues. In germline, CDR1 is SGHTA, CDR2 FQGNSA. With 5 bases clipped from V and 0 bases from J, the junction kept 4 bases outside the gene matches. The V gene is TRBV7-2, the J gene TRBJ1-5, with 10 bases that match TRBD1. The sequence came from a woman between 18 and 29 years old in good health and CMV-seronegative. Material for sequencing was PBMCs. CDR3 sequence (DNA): TGTGCCAGCAGCCAGGGACAGGGGTATAGCAATCAGCCCCAGCATTTT. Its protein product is CASSQGQGYSNQPQHF.